This TCR beta chain was documented in a study of neurological immune-mediated disorders (dated by TCRdb to the late 2010s). Describing the broader study: Among the 34 multiple sclerosis patients, relapsing-remitting MS was present in around 31 and secondary progressive MS was present in 3. Alongside PBMC samples, the set of around 99 TCR-beta libraries contained longitudinal samples, technical triplicates, and paired CD4+ and CD8+ T-cell subsets that had been sorted. Using UMI-based sequencing, the study compared peripheral blood TCR-beta repertoires from patients with HTLV-I-associated myelopathy (HAM/TSP), patients with multiple sclerosis, and healthy controls. Of the approximately 70 subjects in the cohort, some 14 were HAM/TSP patients, some 35 were multiple sclerosis patients, and about 20 were healthy controls. Results and caveats for the whole study, not just this receptor: The MS cluster showed no association with clinical or MRI features, and the authors stated that larger cohorts are needed. Expanded clones from different subjects shared no identical CDR3 amino acid sequences, which suggests that TCR-beta repertoires were private in all groups. In phylogenetic analysis, the repertoires of 18 of 34 MS patients grouped into a cluster of related CDR3 sequences, which suggests a possible signature at the repertoire level. The highest TCR clonal expansion was observed in HAM/TSP patients, whereas the lowest was observed in MS patients, even when compared with healthy controls.

cDNA was synthesized by template-switch 5'RACE using a primer with a 10-nucleotide random unique molecular identifier that tagged each TCR transcript. Every sequencing run yielded over 180 million TCR-beta sequences covering 15-18 subjects. The RNeasy kit was used to extract total RNA. TCR-beta VDJ regions were amplified with primers for the TCR constant region and the 5'RACE anchor, using the KAPA Real-time Library Amplification kit. Sample indexes and Illumina adaptors were added in a first PCR, after which library yield was increased in a second PCR. The roughly 650 bp TCR product was size-selected on a 2% E-gel SizeSelection system after Ampure bead purification. Before pooling, library quality was checked on a Bioanalyzer, concentration was measured with Qubit, and libraries were quantified with the Kapa Library Quantification kit. An Illumina HiSeq 2500 was used to sequence the libraries paired-end at 2 x 150 bp. To increase sequence diversity, about 23-30% phiX was spiked into each library pool. Per the authors' processing: The UMI-based MiGEC pipeline processed quality-filtered reads and removed over 80% of raw TCR sequences during error correction. IMGT germline references were used for aligning VDJ genes, and each clonotype was defined as a unique CDR3 amino acid sequence together with its V-J genes. Clonal expansion, Shannon diversity and CDR3 relatedness were evaluated with VDJtools (CalcPairwiseDistances, ClusterSamples), while phylogenetic trees were built in CLCbio workbench. Expanded clones were defined as having at least 8 unique UMIs, based on coefficient-of-variation modelling across technical triplicates. TCRdb trimmed public reads at Q25 via fastp, called clones via MiXCR and kept in-frame beta chains. Each CDR3 protein gets just one entry, which takes the most common genes and DNA from the rows behind it. The V and J calls follow TCRdb's processing rather than the paper's. For this sample the table gives tens of thousands of distinct CDR3 sequences, of which roughly 4.4% were detected only once. Clones ranked in the top ten supply approximately 5.4% of the sample.

V loses 1 base, J loses 5 bases, and the germline ends lie 18 bases apart. Both ends counted, the CDR3 spans 16 residues. The DNA shown is the 48-base CDR3, in frame from base 1. As encoded in the germline V gene, CDR1 is SGDLS while CDR2 is YYNGEE. A remark on this clonotype: Its antigen specificity is not known. It is likely a read error, because the conserved phenylalanine at the end of the CDR3 is missing.

For unsorted PBMC libraries, 2 million PBMCs were used after storage in RNAlater at -80 degrees C until RNA extraction. The multiple sclerosis patients were enrolled in a US clinical protocol that used magnetic resonance imaging to evaluate disease progression. Peripheral blood was subjected to Ficoll-Hypaque density gradient centrifugation to isolate PBMCs, which were then cryopreserved in liquid nitrogen. Sequenced material: PBMCs. The clonotype originates from a woman aged 55 to 70 with multiple sclerosis. This chain joins TRBV9 to TRBJ2-5; the best D guess is TRBD1, with 5 bases matching. CDR3 protein: CASSVNPDSPWETQYY. In nucleotides, the sequence is TGTGCCAGCAGCGTAAATCCCGACAGTCCCTGGGAGACCCAGTACTAC.